The clone carrying this T cell receptor beta chain occurred once. This sample was included in a study of blood T cell repertoires in COVID-19. Study-wide background: COVID-19 samples from acute and convalescent phases originated in the United States, Italy and Spain.

V was pared by 2 bases and J by 4 bases, with 14 bases of the junction left unmatched. This CDR3 is 17 amino acids long. Germline V gene sequence: CDR1 SGHDT, CDR2 YYEEEE. It was during active infection that Seattle patients were enrolled and then longitudinally followed. Here immunoSEQ multiplex PCR was the method, and the copy in TCRdb shows in-frame clones only, minus some. Of 150,000 to 200,000 clones in the sample, 70% to 85% were seen once. The receptor comes from a middle-aged woman with COVID-19, enrolled during active disease. The chain combines TRBV5-6 with TRBJ2-7; TRBD2 matches at 8 bases. Source material: peripheral blood. The CDR3 reads CASSFWTSHKRAYEQYF. CDR3 nucleotides: TGTGCCAGCAGCTTTTGGACTAGCCATAAGAGAGCTTACGAGCAGTACTTC.